This TCR beta chain emerged from a study of tumor and adjacent non-tumor tissue in lung cancer (dated by TCRdb to the late 2010s). For the study in its entirety: The cohort included some 11 adenocarcinoma, a couple of squamous cell carcinoma and 1 small cell lung cancer patients. TCRbeta CDR3 sequencing was performed on under 35 paired specimens, with one tumor sample and one normal lung sample collected per patient. In total, sequencing yielded 125,075,908 productive TCRbeta reads, which works out to an average of around 3.9 million reads per sample. Bulk TCRbeta repertoires were compared between lung tumor tissue and matched distant non-tumor lung tissue obtained from more than twelve lung cancer patients. Among the roughly 15 patients, ages ranged from about 31 to 76 years, some ten were men and 5 were women, and disease was TNM stage I to III. Summary of the overall study and its limitations: Tumor tissue showed significantly higher TCR diversity (inverse Simpson) than normal lung tissue, at 431.37 vs 166.20 (P = 0.0075, Mann-Whitney U test). A significantly larger cumulative share of the repertoire was made up by the top 100 clones in normal lung than in tumor tissue. Younger patients had significantly higher TCR diversity, and higher tumor TCR diversity was associated with shorter overall and disease-free survival. The sequencing platform is not named in the methods, and unique molecular identifiers are not mentioned. The cohort had only about 16 patients, and the authors noted that larger samples and more detailed clinical data are needed. Peripheral blood was not sequenced, so blood TCRbeta repertoires were not examined in the lung cancer patients of the study.

About this clonotype itself: This receptor's antigen is unknown. At one end the junction does not follow the germline gene, possibly because of a read error.

Libraries were made using multiplex PCR. Sequencing relied on an Illumina HiSeq 2500. Following protocols modified from ARM-PCR, the researchers constructed TCRbeta libraries through three rounds of nested PCR with primers (Table S4). PCR products of 200-500 bp were gel-excised and purified with the QIAquick gel extraction kit before sequencing. The source study handled its data this way. Reads were cleaned with Trimmomatic, merged with FLASH into complete CDR3 sequences, and assigned to V(D)J germline segments with MiTCR. Clonal diversity was computed as the inverse Simpson's index with VDJtools. In-frame sequences lacking a premature stop codon were counted as productive reads. TCRdb cleaned the public reads at Q25 with fastp, built clones with MiXCR and kept in-frame beta chains. Entries that share a CDR3 protein sequence are merged under the most common genes and DNA. These V and J calls are TCRdb output, not the study's own analysis. This sample comprises approximately 100,000 distinct CDR3 sequences, 75% of them detected only once. The ten most abundant clones make up under 45% of the sample.

Bulk unsorted tissue served as the source for RNA extraction, and RNA quality was assessed using a NanoDrop ND-1000 and an Agilent 2100. Newly diagnosed lung cancer patients without prior chemotherapy who had been admitted for thoracic surgery in China between August and November 2014 were enrolled as donors. The study excluded patients who had received radiotherapy or chemotherapy before or who had another cancer at the same time. Surgical tissue pieces of roughly 1-2 cm3 were preserved in RNAlater solution and stored at -80 °C until use. The CDR3 spans 16 residues, from the cysteine through the phenylalanine. Just the 48-base CDR3 DNA is kept, in frame starting at base 1. From a lookup of the germline V gene, CDR1 and CDR2 are SGHNT and YENEEA.

This chain joins TRBV11-3 to TRBJ2-7; the D element could tentatively be TRBD1 or TRBD2, as 5 bases agree for each. The sequenced sample was lung tumor tissue. The sequence derives from an older woman with non-small cell lung cancer. The CDR3 amino acid sequence is: CASSLGRDRVLYELFF. The nucleotide sequence reads TGTGCCAGCAGCTTAGGACGGGACCGGGTCCTCTACGAGCTGTTCTTC.